Presented here are 32 T cell receptor beta chains from one specimen sequenced in a study of siplizumab effects on memory and regulatory T cells. Clones were sequenced by immunoSEQ multiplex PCR, and TCRdb holds only the in-frame ones, with some missing. The sample lists just over 60,000 clones, roughly 85% seen once, with approximately 0.4% in the top ten. The source material was memory CD4+ T cells sorted from blood. The receptors were gathered from a human donor in good health.

The rearrangement uses TRBV18 and TRBJ1-6, with D possibly being TRBD1 (6 bases). Germline CDR1 and CDR2: KGHSH and LQKENI. Trimming removed 3 bases at V and 7 bases at J, with 19 bases between. The CDR3 has 17 amino acids. The CDR3, as DNA: TGTGCCAGCTCACCCCTCCCTTTGGGGGGGCTAAATTCACCCCTCCACTTT. Translation gives CASSPLPLGGLNSPLHF.

This clone was seen only once. This sequence joins TRBV5-1 and TRBJ2-5; D remains ambiguous. Germline CDR1 reads SGHRS; CDR2 reads YFSETQ. The CDR3 runs to 14 residues. The V gene lost 1 base and the J gene lost 3 bases, with 10 bases spanning the gap. CDR3: CASSLTEPKETQYF. CDR3 in DNA: TGCGCCAGCAGCTTGACCGAGCCCAAAGAGACCCAGTACTTC.

There are a few counts of this clone. The gene calls are TRBV7-9 and TRBJ2-3; 16 nucleotides match TRBD2. The J segment lost 3 bases and the V segment lost 3 bases, leaving 0 bases of the junction unmatched. The V gene's germline CDR1 is SEHNR and CDR2 FQNEAQ (reference sequence). This CDR3 is built from 16 residues. The chain's CDR3 is CASSLGLAGGTDTQYF. The CDR3 DNA follows: TGTGCCAGCAGCTTGGGACTAGCGGGGGGGACAGATACGCAGTATTTT.

The genes are TRBV27 and TRBJ2-3; D call uncertain. V was shortened by 2 bases and J by 3 bases, with 9 bases between the two germline ends. The CDR3 extends over 14 amino acids. CDR1 is MNHEY, CDR2 SMNVEV, per germline (reference sequence). CDR3 residues: CASSLGRVTDTQYF. The CDR3 region has the DNA TGTGCCAGCAGTTTAGGACGGGTAACAGATACGCAGTATTTT.

The V and J genes are TRBV29-1 and TRBJ1-1; unclear D gene. From germline, CDR1 is SQVTM and CDR2 ANQGSEA. Trimming left V 5 bases short and J 5 bases short, with 15 bases between. This CDR3 comprises 13 residues. Here the CDR3 reads CSVSQGRGTEAFF. The CDR3 nucleotides are TGCAGCGTTTCCCAAGGGCGTGGAACTGAAGCTTTCTTT.

This chain connects TRBV2 to TRBJ2-7; TRBD1 agrees at 7 bases. The CDR3 has 15 amino acids. Losses at the gene ends were 5 bases for V and 2 bases for J; bases not matched to a gene: 9. Germline values: CDR1 SNHLY, CDR2 FYNNEI. In nucleotides, the CDR3 is TGTGCCAGCAGTCGGGACAGCCCCGTTCCCTACGAGCAGTACTTC. Its translation: CASSRDSPVPYEQYF.

This clone was counted once. The chain links TRBV7-9 to TRBJ2-3; 7 bases are a match to TRBD1. V shed 6 bases, J shed 6 bases, and the junction held 9 bases outside the gene matches. Per germline, CDR1 SEHNR and CDR2 FQNEAQ (reference sequence). The CDR3 consists of 14 residues. The CDR3 reads CASRSDRDADTQYF. As DNA, the CDR3 is TGTGCCAGCAGAAGTGACAGGGATGCCGATACGCAGTATTTT.

This rearrangement joins TRBV4-3 to TRBJ2-7, with D tentatively TRBD1 (6 bases). The CDR3 covers 15 residues. Trimming shortened V by 0 bases and J by 5 bases, and 14 bases separated the two germline ends. Germline CDR1 and CDR2: LGHNA and YSLEER. CDR3 protein: CASSQDSQGIDEQYF. The CDR3 DNA is TGCGCCAGCAGCCAAGATTCACAGGGAATCGACGAGCAGTACTTC.

The chain uses TRBV5-6 and TRBJ1-4; D not certain. This CDR3 has 14 residues. V was shortened by 1 base and J by 4 bases, with 8 bases between the two germline ends. Germline values: CDR1 SGHDT, CDR2 YYEEEE. The CDR3 loop reads CASSLSGLNEKLFF. CDR3 nucleotide sequence: TGTGCCAGCAGCTTGTCCGGCCTTAATGAAAAACTGTTTTTT.

The gene calls are TRBV19 and TRBJ1-5; 7 nucleotides line up with TRBD1. The CDR3 is 17 residues long. The V and J ends lost 6 bases and 0 bases, in that order; junction bases with no gene match: 11. Looked up from germline, CDR1 is LNHDA and CDR2 is SQIVND (reference sequence). CDR3 residues: CASRVGGQLYSNQPQHF. CDR3 DNA sequence: TGTGCCAGTAGGGTGGGGGGACAGCTATATAGCAATCAGCCCCAGCATTTT.

The chain couples TRBV19 to TRBJ1-5, with 7 bases aligning to TRBD1. Germline lookup yields CDR1 LNHDA and CDR2 SQIVND (reference sequence). This CDR3 spans 16 amino acids. The trim removed 2 bases at V and 5 bases at J, leaving 9 bases unmatched. The CDR3 DNA sequence: TGTGCCAGTAGTATAAGGGGGCAGGGGGGCGATCAGCCCCAGCATTTT. Its protein is CASSIRGQGGDQPQHF.

Only a few counts were recorded for this clone. The rearrangement joins TRBV6-1 to TRBJ1-6; 11 bases align to TRBD1. The V segment lost 3 bases and the J segment 9 bases; nucleotides outside the gene matches: 4. Germline V lookup: CDR1 MNHNS, CDR2 SASEGT. The CDR3 loop spans 15 amino acids. The CDR3 spells CASSEDRGQVSPLHF. The CDR3 DNA follows: TGTGCCAGCAGTGAGGACAGGGGGCAGGTTTCACCCCTCCACTTT.

This clone was observed a handful of times. The gene calls are TRBV7-6 and TRBJ1-3; D is possibly TRBD1 (6 bases). The CDR3 spans 19 residues. Trimming stripped 2 bases from V and 0 bases from J, with 20 bases between. Germline-derived CDR1 and CDR2 are SGHVS and FNYEAQ. The CDR3 DNA is TGTGCCAGCAGCTTAAAGGAGGGTGGGGGGCCCTTCTCTGGAAACACCATATATTTT. This translates into CASSLKEGGGPFSGNTIYF.

The V and J genes are TRBV6-1 and TRBJ1-2; no clear D. V lost 2 bases and J lost 8, with 9 bases in between. Germline V CDR1 and CDR2: MNHNS, SASEGT. This CDR3 comprises 12 residues. CDR3 sequence: CASSEIVSGYTF. The DNA of the CDR3 is TGTGCCAGCAGTGAAATCGTATCGGGCTACACCTTC.

The V and J genes are TRBV9 and TRBJ2-7; 10 nucleotides line up with TRBD2. The V gene end was trimmed by 0 bases and the J gene end by 1 base; junction bases not matched to a gene: 4. Germline V CDR1 and CDR2: SGDLS, YYNGEE. This CDR3 spans 16 amino acids. The CDR3 reads CASSVGLGLASYEQYF. In nucleotides, the CDR3 is TGTGCCAGCAGCGTAGGTTTGGGACTAGCGTCCTACGAGCAGTACTTC.

The chain combines TRBV7-2 with TRBJ2-5; D is possibly TRBD2 (7 bases). CDR1 and CDR2 (germline): SGHTA, FQGNSA. The V gene lost 1 base and the J gene lost 5 bases, with 11 bases spanning the gap. The CDR3 sequence is 14 residues long. DNA for the CDR3: TGTGCCAGCAGCTTAGGCGGGGGCGTTGAGACCCAGTACTTC. As protein: CASSLGGGVETQYF.

This clone was counted between two and nine times. This sample also contains other DNA sequences that code for the same CDR3. This sequence joins TRBV6-1 and TRBJ2-7; 7 nucleotides line up with TRBD1. J lost 4 bases, V lost 6 bases, and 3 bases had no gene match. This CDR3 spans 12 amino acids. Germline V lookup: CDR1 MNHNS, CDR2 SASEGT. The CDR3 DNA reads TGTGCCAGCAGACCGACAGGGTACGAGCAGTACTTC. It translates to CASRPTGYEQYF.

In the case of this clone: The sample holds other DNA sequences that translate to the same CDR3. This chain joins TRBV14 and TRBJ2-6; D gene ambiguous. The CDR3 is 15 residues long. Trimming removed 1 base from V and 1 base from J, with 5 bases in between. Germline values: CDR1 SGHDN, CDR2 FVKESK. The CDR3 nucleotides are TGTGCCAGCAGCCAAGTGGGGTCTGGGGCCAACGTCCTGACTTTC. Protein: CASSQVGSGANVLTF.

The rearrangement links TRBV10-3 to TRBJ2-7; 14 bases agree with TRBD2. Germline CDR1 ENHRY, CDR2 SYGVKD. With 0 bases clipped from V and 2 bases from J, the junction kept 0 bases outside the gene matches. The CDR3 loop spans 16 amino acids. The CDR3 DNA reads TGTGCCATCAGTGAGTCGACTAGCGGGGGGGCCTACGAGCAGTACTTC. Translation: CAISESTSGGAYEQYF.

A single count supports this clone. V is TRBV5-4 and J is TRBJ2-5; TRBD1 matches 8 bases. The germline V gene encodes CDR1 SGHNT and CDR2 YYREEE (reference sequence). This CDR3 is built from 14 residues. V was clipped by 4 bases and J by 1 base; unmatched bases: 3. This chain's CDR3 is CASSTDRGQETQYF. The CDR3 DNA sequence: TGTGCCAGCAGCACAGACAGGGGCCAAGAGACCCAGTACTTC.

The chain uses TRBV5-6 and TRBJ2-2; 12 positions agree with TRBD2. The germline V gene has CDR1 SGHDT and CDR2 YYEEEE. This CDR3 comprises 14 residues. V lost 3 bases and J lost 10; bases outside the gene matches: 4. CDR3 protein: CASSWGLAGPELFF. In DNA form, the CDR3 reads TGTGCCAGCAGCTGGGGACTAGCGGGCCCGGAGCTGTTTTTT.

The chain links TRBV10-2 to TRBJ2-7; tentative D call: TRBD1 (5 bases). V was cut by 6 bases and J by 0 bases, with 12 bases left in between. Germline V gene sequence: CDR1 WSHSY, CDR2 SAAADI. The CDR3 has 14 amino acids. Written as DNA, the CDR3 is TGCGCCAGCAGGGAAGGACATTTCTCCTACGAGCAGTACTTC. Residues: CASREGHFSYEQYF.

V and J are TRBV7-6 and TRBJ2-3; D gene unclear. The germline gives CDR1 SGHVS, CDR2 FNYEAQ. Between the trimmed V and J ends, which lost 5 bases and 6 bases, there was a span of 15 bases. The CDR3 covers 14 residues. CDR3 bases: TGTGCCAGCAGCCCGGAGCACCTAGGGGATACGCAGTATTTT. This codes for CASSPEHLGDTQYF.

The gene calls are TRBV2 and TRBJ1-3; D may be TRBD1 (6 bases). Germline assignment: CDR1 SNHLY and CDR2 FYNNEI. CDR3 length: 15 residues. Deletions cut 7 bases from V and 3 bases from J, with 16 bases between. CDR3 DNA: TGTGCCAGCACCCTACAGGGCAAGGATGGAAACACCATATATTTT. It translates to CASTLQGKDGNTIYF.

J is TRBJ1-2 and V is TRBV11-2; TRBD1 matches 7 bases. CDR3 length equals 15 residues. With 8 bases clipped from V and 2 bases from J, the junction kept 11 bases outside the gene matches. Per the germline V gene, CDR1 is SGHAT and CDR2 is FQNNGV. CDR3 nucleotides: TGTGCCAGCCAAATTACCCCGGACAGGAACTATGGCTACACCTTC. Residues: CASQITPDRNYGYTF.

V is TRBV11-2 and J is TRBJ2-5; possible D gene TRBD1, 5 bases. With 5 bases removed from V and 4 bases from J, the gap between germline ends came to 14 bases. Germline values: CDR1 SGHAT, CDR2 FQNNGV. This CDR3 is 14 amino acids long. The CDR3 protein is CASSPSRTSETQYF. For the CDR3, the DNA is TGTGCCAGCAGCCCCTCCAGGACATCAGAGACCCAGTACTTC. Variable domain in full (rest from reference TRBV11-2 and TRBJ2-5): EAGVAQSPRYKIIEKRQSVAFWCNPISGHATLYWYQQILGQGPKLLIQFQNNGVVDDSQLPKDRFSAERLKGVDSTLKIQPAKLEDSAVYLCASSPSRTSETQYFGPGTRLLVL.

V gene TRBV14 combines with J gene TRBJ1-3; D is perhaps TRBD1 (5 bases). Germline loops: CDR1 SGHDN, CDR2 FVKESK. V shed 4 bases and J shed 0 bases, with 10 bases lying between them. The CDR3 has 15 residues. CDR3 nucleotide sequence: TGTGCCAGCAGCCGACAGACGATCTCTGGAAACACCATATATTTT. This gives the protein CASSRQTISGNTIYF.

The V and J genes are TRBV5-1 and TRBJ1-1, with TRBD1 matching 7 bases. Germline trimming cut 6 bases from V and 1 base from J; bases unmatched to any gene: 6. CDR1 is SGHRS, CDR2 YFSETQ, per germline. CDR3 length equals 14 residues. CDR3 sequence reads: CASKGGGGNTEAFF. The CDR3 bases are TGCGCCAGCAAAGGAGGGGGCGGGAACACTGAAGCTTTCTTT.

Only one count was recorded for this clone. The genes are TRBV7-2 and TRBJ1-6; tentatively, D is TRBD1 (5 bases). Germline CDR1 reads SGHTA; CDR2 reads FQGNSA. Deletions cut 5 bases from V and 5 bases from J, with 13 bases between. The CDR3 extends over 15 amino acids. CDR3 amino acids: CASSVRDGNNSPLHF. The CDR3 DNA reads as TGTGCCAGCAGCGTCCGGGACGGCAATAATTCACCCCTCCACTTT.

The rearrangement links TRBV6-5 to TRBJ1-1; D is unresolved. The germline V gene has CDR1 MNHEY and CDR2 SVGAGI. This CDR3 has 16 amino acids. V lost 2 bases and J 1 base, leaving 14 bases between the germline ends. The CDR3 sequence: CASSYPRSRTNTEAFF. CDR3 bases: TGTGCCAGCAGTTACCCGAGAAGCCGGACGAACACTGAAGCTTTCTTT.

V gene TRBV6-6 combines with J gene TRBJ2-2, with a tentative D call TRBD1 (5 bases). CDR1 is MNHNY and CDR2 is SVGAGI in the germline V gene (reference sequence). The CDR3 is 14 amino acids. Trimming left V 2 bases short and J 1 base short, with 5 bases between. CDR3 protein: CASSYRGNTGELFF. The CDR3 DNA reads TGTGCCAGCAGTTACAGGGGGAACACCGGGGAGCTGTTTTTT.

This chain links TRBV7-3 with TRBJ2-6; perhaps TRBD1 as D (6 bases). V was pared by 5 bases and J by 0 bases, with 8 bases between. The CDR3 is made up of 15 amino acids. Germline loops: CDR1 SGHTA, CDR2 FQGTGA. CDR3 residues: CASSGQTSGANVLTF. CDR3 DNA: TGTGCCAGCAGCGGACAGACCTCTGGGGCCAACGTCCTGACTTTC. The full variable domain, its missing parts supplied by reference TRBV7-3 and TRBJ2-6, is GAGVSQTPSNKVTEKGKYVELRCDPISGHTALYWYRQSLGQGPEFLIYFQGTGAADDSGLPNDRFFAVRPEGSVSTLKIQRTERGDSAVYLCASSGQTSGANVLTFGAGSRLTVL.